Detailed here is one T cell receptor (beta chain). Time point meaning: pre-sensitization, week 0. Described treatment: therapeutic diphenylcyclopropenone sensitization with weekly scalp DPC. Whole blood, unfractionated, served as the material for total RNA extraction. The data originate from a study of human T cells and chemical hapten exposure. Study overall: 2% DPC applied to a 2 cm by 2 cm arm area sensitized donors.

Trimming removed 5 bases from V and 5 bases from J; junction bases left unmatched: 1. Germline V CDR1 and CDR2: SGHVS, FQNEAQ. This CDR3 comprises 14 residues. Each CDR3 protein is one row after TCRdb ran MiXCR on the RACE reads. The table has fewer than 45,000 distinct CDR3 sequences, roughly 12% seen once; the top ten hold 1.5% to 2%. The V gene is TRBV7-8, the J gene TRBJ1-4; TRBD1 agrees at 11 bases. The starting material was whole blood, obtained in connection with sensitization to the hapten diphenylcyclopropenone (DPC). The receptor comes from a woman aged 40 to 49 with alopecia areata. Some clones in this sample may be carry-over from other donors' samples. In DNA, the CDR3 is TGTGCCAGCAGCCGGACAGGGGGCAATGAAAAACTGTTTTTT. It encodes CASSRTGGNEKLFF.